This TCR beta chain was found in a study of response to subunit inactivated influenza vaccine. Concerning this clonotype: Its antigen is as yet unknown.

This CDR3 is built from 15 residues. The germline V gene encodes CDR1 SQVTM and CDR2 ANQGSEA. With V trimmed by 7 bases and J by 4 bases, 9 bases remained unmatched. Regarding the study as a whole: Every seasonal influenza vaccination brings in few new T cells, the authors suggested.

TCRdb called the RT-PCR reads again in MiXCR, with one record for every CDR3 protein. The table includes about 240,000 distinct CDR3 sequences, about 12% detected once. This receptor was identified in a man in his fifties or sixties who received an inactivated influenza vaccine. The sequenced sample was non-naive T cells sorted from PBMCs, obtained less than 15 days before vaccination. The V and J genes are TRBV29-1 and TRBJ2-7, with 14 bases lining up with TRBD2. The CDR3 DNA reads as TGCAGCGCTAAGGGACTAGCGGGAGATCTATACGAGCAGTACTTC. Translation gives CSAKGLAGDLYEQYF.